This T cell receptor (beta chain) was retrieved from a study of regulatory T cells in long-lasting Graves disease. Study-wide points: Among samples with persistent disease, TRBV28, TRBJ1-2 and TRBJ2-5 were favored.

Trimming at V came to 3 bases and at J to 2 bases, leaving 12 bases not matched to a gene. The CDR3 sequence is 19 residues long. CDR1 is SGHVS and CDR2 is FQNEAQ in the germline V gene. Libraries of TCR beta came from iRepertoire HTBI primers plus Arm-PCR of CDR3 regions. A single record per CDR3 protein comes from TCRdb applying MiXCR to the multiplex PCR reads. This table has 350,000 to 550,000 distinct CDR3 sequences, approximately 15% appearing once. This sample's time point: newly diagnosed GD, antithyroid drugs for less than 3 months. The TCR library was made from RNA that had been extracted from PBMCs in TRIzol. This clonotype has ten or more counts. The target antigen is unknown. These records were also assigned to another study, of T cells in Graves' hyperthyroidism and ophthalmopathy. That source reports: Diagnoses used clinical symptoms, serum thyroxine and TRAb, thyroid ultrasound and orbital computed tomography. HTBI primers were the set used in a first-round RT-PCR of the TCR CDR3. Median prediction lead before ophthalmopathy onset was 6.5 months with the model.

The chain links TRBV7-8 to TRBJ2-7, with 14 bases matching TRBD2. The clonotype originates from a woman in her twenties or thirties with Graves disease. The input for sequencing was peripheral blood mononuclear cells (PBMCs), taken at new diagnosis, from a patient treated with antithyroid drugs. CDR3 amino acids: CASSFTTRTSGRLPYEQYF. The DNA of the CDR3 is TGTGCCAGCAGCTTTACTACCAGGACTAGCGGGAGGTTACCCTACGAGCAGTACTTC.